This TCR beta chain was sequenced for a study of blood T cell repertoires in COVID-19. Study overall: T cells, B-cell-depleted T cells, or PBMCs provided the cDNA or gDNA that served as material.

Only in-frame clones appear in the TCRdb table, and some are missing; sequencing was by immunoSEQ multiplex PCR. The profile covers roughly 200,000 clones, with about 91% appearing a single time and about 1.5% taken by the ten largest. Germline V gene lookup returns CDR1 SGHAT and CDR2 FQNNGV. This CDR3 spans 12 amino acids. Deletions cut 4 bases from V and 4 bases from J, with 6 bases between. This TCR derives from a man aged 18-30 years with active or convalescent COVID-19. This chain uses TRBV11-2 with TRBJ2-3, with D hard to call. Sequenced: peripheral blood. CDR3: CASSYSADTQYF. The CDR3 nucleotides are TGTGCCAGCAGCTACAGTGCAGATACGCAGTATTTT. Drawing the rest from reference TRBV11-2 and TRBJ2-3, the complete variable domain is EAGVAQSPRYKIIEKRQSVAFWCNPISGHATLYWYQQILGQGPKLLIQFQNNGVVDDSQLPKDRFSAERLKGVDSTLKIQPAKLEDSAVYLCASSYSADTQYFGPGTRLTVL.